This T cell receptor (beta chain) was captured by sequencing in a study of blood T cell repertoires in COVID-19. Germline-derived CDR1 and CDR2 are SGHAT and FQNNGV. V trimming: 6 bases; J trimming: 7 bases; junction bases outside the gene matches: 10. This CDR3 is 15 amino acids long. The authors' processing: The authors estimated nucleated cell counts from reference gene primer amplification. The assay was immunoSEQ multiplex PCR, and TCRdb's table has in-frame clones only and misses some. Clone size and V and J calls were adopted from that table, with D and trimming inferred from the DNA. The sample shows some 70,000 clones, around 83% of them seen only once.

Sequenced input: peripheral blood. The source is a man aged 45 to 65 with active COVID-19. The chain joins TRBV11-2 to TRBJ2-5, with 11 positions matching TRBD2. The DNA of the CDR3 is TGTGCCAGCAGATTACTAGCGGGGGTTGCTGGGACCCAGTACTTC. Translation: CASRLLAGVAGTQYF.